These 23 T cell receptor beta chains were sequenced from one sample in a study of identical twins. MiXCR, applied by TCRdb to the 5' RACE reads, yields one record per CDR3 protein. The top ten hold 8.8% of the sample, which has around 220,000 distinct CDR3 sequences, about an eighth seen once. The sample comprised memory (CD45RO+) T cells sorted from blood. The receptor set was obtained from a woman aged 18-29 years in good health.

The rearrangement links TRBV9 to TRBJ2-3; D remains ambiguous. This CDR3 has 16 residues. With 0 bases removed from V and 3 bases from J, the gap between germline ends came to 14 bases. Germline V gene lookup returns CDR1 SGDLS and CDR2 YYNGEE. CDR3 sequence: CASSVVSSLPTDTQYF. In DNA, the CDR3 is TGTGCCAGCAGCGTAGTATCGAGTTTACCGACAGATACGCAGTATTTT.

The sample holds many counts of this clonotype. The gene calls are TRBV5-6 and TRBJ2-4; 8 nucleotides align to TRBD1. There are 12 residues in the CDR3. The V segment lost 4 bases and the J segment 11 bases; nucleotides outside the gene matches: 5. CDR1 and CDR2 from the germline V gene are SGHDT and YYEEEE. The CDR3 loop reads CASSQGARLQYF. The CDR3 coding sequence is TGTGCCAGCAGCCAGGGGGCTCGGCTTCAGTACTTC.

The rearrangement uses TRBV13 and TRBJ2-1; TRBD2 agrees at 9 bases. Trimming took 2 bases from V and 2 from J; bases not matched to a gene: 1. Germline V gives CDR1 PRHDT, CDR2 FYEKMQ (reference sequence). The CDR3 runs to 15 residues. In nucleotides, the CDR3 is TGTGCCAGCAGCTTAAAGCGGGGGGCCTACAATGAGCAGTTCTTC. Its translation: CASSLKRGAYNEQFF.

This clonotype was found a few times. The CDR3 spells CASSQTGGTEAFF. Here the CDR3 DNA reads TGTGCCAGCAGCCAAACAGGGGGCACTGAAGCTTTCTTT. This sequence joins TRBV7-3 and TRBJ1-1; 8 nucleotides agree with TRBD1. Trimming took 5 bases from V and 4 from J; bases not matched to a gene: 3. Looked up from germline, CDR1 is SGHTA and CDR2 is FQGTGA. The CDR3 length is 13 residues.

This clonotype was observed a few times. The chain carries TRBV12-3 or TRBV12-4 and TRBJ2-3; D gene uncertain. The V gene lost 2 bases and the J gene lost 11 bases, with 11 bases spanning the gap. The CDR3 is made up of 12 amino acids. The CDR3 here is CASSLPAGGQYF. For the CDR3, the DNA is TGTGCCAGCAGTTTACCGGCAGGCGGGCAGTATTTT.

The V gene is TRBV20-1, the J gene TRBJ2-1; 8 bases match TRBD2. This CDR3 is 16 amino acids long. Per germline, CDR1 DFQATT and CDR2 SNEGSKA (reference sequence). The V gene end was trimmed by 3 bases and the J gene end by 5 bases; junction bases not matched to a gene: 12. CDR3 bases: TGCAGTGCTAGTCGCTGGGGCGGGAGGACCAACAATGAGCAGTTCTTC. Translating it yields CSASRWGGRTNNEQFF.

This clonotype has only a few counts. DNA for the CDR3: TGCGCCAGCAGCTTCGCACCCCTGGGGGTTTTCTATACGCAGTATTTT. It encodes CASSFAPLGVFYTQYF. The chain carries TRBV4-1 and TRBJ2-3; D might be TRBD1 or TRBD2, each matching 5 bases. CDR3 length: 16 amino acids. Trimming took 5 bases from V and 7 from J, leaving 22 bases between them. Germline CDR1 is MGHRA and CDR2 is YSYEKL.

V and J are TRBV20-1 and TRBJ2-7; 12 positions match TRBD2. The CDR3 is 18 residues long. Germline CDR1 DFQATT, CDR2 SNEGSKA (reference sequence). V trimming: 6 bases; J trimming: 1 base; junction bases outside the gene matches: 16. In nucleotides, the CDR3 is TGCAGTGCCGCAAACCGGGGACTAGCGGGTACAAGATCCTACGAGCAGTACTTC. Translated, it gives CSAANRGLAGTRSYEQYF.

The CDR3 sequence is CASSPLGQGKRSGNTIYF. The CDR3 DNA is TGTGCCAGCAGTCCCCTTGGCCAGGGCAAAAGGTCTGGAAACACCATATATTTT. The chain combines TRBV28 with TRBJ1-3; the D gene is possibly TRBD1 (5 bases). Germline CDR1 and CDR2: MDHEN and SYDVKM. The CDR3 is 18 residues long. V was pared by 5 bases and J by 1 base, with 21 bases between.

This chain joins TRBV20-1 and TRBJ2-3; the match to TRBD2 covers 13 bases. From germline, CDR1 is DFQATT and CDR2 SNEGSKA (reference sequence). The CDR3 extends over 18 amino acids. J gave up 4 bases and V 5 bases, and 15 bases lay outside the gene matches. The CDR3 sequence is CSAAGLAGSAGVADTQYF. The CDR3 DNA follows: TGCAGTGCTGCGGGACTAGCGGGATCAGCCGGTGTGGCAGATACGCAGTATTTT.

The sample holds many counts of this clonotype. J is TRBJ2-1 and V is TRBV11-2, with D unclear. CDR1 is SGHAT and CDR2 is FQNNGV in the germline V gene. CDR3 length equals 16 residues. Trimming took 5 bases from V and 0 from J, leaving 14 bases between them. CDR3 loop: CASSPKGTYSYNEQFF. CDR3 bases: TGTGCCAGCAGCCCTAAAGGTACCTACTCCTACAATGAGCAGTTCTTC. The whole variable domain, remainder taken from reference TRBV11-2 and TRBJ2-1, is EAGVAQSPRYKIIEKRQSVAFWCNPISGHATLYWYQQILGQGPKLLIQFQNNGVVDDSQLPKDRFSAERLKGVDSTLKIQPAKLEDSAVYLCASSPKGTYSYNEQFFGPGTRLTVL.

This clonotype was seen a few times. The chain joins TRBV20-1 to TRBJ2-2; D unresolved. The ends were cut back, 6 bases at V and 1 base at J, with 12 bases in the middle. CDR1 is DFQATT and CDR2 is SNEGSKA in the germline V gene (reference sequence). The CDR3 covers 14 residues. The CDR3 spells CSARYPENTGELFF. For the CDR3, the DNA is TGCAGTGCCAGATACCCAGAGAACACCGGGGAGCTGTTTTTT.

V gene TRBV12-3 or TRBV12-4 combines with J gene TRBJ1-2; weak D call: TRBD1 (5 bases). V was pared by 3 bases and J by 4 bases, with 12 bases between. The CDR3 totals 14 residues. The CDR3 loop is CASSLFRAAYGYTF. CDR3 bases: TGTGCCAGCAGTTTGTTCAGGGCGGCCTATGGCTACACCTTC.

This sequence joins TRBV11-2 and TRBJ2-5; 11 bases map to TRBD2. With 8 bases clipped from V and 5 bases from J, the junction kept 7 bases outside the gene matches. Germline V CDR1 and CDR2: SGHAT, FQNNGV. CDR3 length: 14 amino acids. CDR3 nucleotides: TGTGCCAGCGGCACTAGCGGGAGAGAGGAGACCCAGTACTTC. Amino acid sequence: CASGTSGREETQYF.

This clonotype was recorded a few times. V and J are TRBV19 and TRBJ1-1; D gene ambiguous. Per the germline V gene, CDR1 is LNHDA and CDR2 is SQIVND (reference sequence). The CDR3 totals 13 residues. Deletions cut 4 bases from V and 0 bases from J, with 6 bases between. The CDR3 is CASSTQMNTEAFF. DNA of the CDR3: TGTGCCAGTAGTACGCAAATGAACACTGAAGCTTTCTTT.

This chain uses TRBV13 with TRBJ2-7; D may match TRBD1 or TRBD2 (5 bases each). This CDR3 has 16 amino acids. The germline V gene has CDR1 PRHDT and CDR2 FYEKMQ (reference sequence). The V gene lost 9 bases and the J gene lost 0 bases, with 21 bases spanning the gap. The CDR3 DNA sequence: TGTGCCAGGAGCCCCGGGCTCCTCGGGACCTCCTACGAGCAGTACTTC. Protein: CARSPGLLGTSYEQYF.

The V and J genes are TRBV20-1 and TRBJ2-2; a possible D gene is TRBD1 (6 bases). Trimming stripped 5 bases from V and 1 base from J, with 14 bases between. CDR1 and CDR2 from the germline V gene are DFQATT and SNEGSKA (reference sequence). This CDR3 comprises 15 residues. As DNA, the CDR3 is TGCAGTGCTCAGAGGGGGTCACGGAACACCGGGGAGCTGTTTTTT. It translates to CSAQRGSRNTGELFF.

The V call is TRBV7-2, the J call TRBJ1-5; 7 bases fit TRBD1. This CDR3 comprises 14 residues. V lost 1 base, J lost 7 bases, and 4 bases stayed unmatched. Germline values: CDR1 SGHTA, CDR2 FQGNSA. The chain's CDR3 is CASSLGRGSQPQHF. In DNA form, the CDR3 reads TGTGCCAGCAGCTTAGGCAGGGGGAGCCAGCCCCAGCATTTT.

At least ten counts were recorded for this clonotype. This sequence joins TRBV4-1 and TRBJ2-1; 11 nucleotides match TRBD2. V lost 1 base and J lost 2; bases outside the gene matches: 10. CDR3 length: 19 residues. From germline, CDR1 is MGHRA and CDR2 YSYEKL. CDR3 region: CASSQVISSGRKAYNEQFF. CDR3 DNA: TGCGCCAGCAGCCAAGTAATCTCTAGCGGGAGGAAAGCCTACAATGAGCAGTTCTTC.

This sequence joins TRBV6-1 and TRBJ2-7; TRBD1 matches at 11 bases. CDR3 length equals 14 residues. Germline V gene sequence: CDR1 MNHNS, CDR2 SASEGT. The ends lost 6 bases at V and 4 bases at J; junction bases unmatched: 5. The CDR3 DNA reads TGTGCCAGCAGGGGGACAGGGGGAAGATACGAGCAGTACTTC. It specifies CASRGTGGRYEQYF.

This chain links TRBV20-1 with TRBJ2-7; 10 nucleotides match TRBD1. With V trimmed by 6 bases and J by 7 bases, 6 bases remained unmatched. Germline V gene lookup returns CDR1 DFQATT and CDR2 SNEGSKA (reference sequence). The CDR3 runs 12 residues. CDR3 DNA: TGCAGTGCCGACAGGGGGCTGGGGGAGCAGTACTTC. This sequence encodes CSADRGLGEQYF.

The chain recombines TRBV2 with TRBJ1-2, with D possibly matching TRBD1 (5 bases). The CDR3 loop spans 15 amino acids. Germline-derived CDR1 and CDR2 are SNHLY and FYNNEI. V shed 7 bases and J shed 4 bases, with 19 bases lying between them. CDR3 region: CASTYRGTATYGYTF. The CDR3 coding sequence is TGTGCCAGCACCTATCGGGGGACGGCTACCTATGGCTACACCTTC.

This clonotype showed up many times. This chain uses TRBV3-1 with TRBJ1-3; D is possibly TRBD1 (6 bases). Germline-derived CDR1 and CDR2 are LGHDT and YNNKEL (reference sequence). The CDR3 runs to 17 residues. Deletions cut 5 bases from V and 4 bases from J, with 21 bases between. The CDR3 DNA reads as TGTGCCAGCAGCGCCCGACCTAACAGGGCCAAGGGAAACACCATATATTTT. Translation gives CASSARPNRAKGNTIYF.